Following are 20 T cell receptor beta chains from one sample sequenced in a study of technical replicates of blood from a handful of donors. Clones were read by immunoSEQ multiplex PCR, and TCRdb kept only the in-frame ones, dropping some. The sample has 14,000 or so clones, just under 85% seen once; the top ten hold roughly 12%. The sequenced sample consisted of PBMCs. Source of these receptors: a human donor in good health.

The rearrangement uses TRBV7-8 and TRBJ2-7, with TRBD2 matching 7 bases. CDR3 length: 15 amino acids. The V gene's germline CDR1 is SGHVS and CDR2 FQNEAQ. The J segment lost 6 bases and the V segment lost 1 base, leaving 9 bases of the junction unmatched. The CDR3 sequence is CASSLVGGSSFEQYF. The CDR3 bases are TGTGCCAGCAGCTTAGTCGGCGGGAGTTCTTTCGAGCAGTACTTC.

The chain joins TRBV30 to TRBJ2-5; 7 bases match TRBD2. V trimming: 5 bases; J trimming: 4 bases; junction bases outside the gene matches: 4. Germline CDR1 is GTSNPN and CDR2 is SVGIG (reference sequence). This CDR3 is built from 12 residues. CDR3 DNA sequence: TGTGCCTGGGAAGCGGGAAGAGAGACCCAGTACTTC. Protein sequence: CAWEAGRETQYF.

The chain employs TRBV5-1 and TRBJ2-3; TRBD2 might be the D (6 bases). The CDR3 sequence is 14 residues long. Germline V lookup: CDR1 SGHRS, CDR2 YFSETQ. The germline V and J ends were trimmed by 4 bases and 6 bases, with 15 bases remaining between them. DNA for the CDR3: TGCGCCAGCAGCCCCGGGACTCACCAGGATACGCAGTATTTT. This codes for CASSPGTHQDTQYF.

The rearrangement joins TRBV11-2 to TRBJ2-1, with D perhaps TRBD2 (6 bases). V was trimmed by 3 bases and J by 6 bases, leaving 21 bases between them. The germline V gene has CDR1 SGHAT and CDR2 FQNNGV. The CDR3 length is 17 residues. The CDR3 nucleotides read TGTGCCAGCAGCTTGCAGTCTAGCGTGGGAACATCCAATGAGCAGTTCTTC. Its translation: CASSLQSSVGTSNEQFF. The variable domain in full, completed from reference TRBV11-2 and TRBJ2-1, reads EAGVAQSPRYKIIEKRQSVAFWCNPISGHATLYWYQQILGQGPKLLIQFQNNGVVDDSQLPKDRFSAERLKGVDSTLKIQPAKLEDSAVYLCASSLQSSVGTSNEQFFGPGTRLTVL.

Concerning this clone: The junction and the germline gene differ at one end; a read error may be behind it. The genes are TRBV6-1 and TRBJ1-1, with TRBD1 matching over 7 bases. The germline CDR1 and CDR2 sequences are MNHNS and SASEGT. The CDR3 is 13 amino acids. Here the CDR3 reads CASREGGFTEAFF. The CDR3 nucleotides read TGTGCCAGCAGAGAAGGGGGCTTCACTGAAGCTTTCTTT.

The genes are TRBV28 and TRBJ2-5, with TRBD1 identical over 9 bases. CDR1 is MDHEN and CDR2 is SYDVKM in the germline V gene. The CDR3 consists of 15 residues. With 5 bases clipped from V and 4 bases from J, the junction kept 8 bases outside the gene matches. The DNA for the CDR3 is TGTGCCAGCAGTCCTCGGGACAGGGTAGTAGAGACCCAGTACTTC. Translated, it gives CASSPRDRVVETQYF.

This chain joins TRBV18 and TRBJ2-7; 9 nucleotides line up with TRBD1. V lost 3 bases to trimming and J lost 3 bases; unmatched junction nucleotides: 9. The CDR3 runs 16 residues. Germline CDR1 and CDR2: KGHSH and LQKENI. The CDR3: CASSPGTGSLGYEQYF. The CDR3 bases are TGTGCCAGCTCACCGGGGACAGGGTCACTTGGCTACGAGCAGTACTTC.

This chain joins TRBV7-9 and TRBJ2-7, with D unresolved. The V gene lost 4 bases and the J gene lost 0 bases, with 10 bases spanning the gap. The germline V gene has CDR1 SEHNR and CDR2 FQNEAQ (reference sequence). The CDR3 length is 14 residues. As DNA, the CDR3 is TGTGCCAGCAGCTCTAACTTGCGCTCCTACGAGCAGTACTTC. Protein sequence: CASSSNLRSYEQYF.

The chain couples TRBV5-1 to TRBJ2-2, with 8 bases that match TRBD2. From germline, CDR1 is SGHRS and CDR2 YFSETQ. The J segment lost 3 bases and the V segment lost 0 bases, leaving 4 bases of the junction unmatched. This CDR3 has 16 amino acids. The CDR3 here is CASSLGQREYTGELFF. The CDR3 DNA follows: TGCGCCAGCAGCTTGGGACAGCGGGAGTACACCGGGGAGCTGTTTTTT. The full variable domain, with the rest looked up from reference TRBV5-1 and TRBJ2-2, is KAGVTQTPRYLIKTRGQQVTLSCSPISGHRSVSWYQQTPGQGLQFLFEYFSETQRNKGNFPGRFSGRQFSNSRSEMNVSTLELGDSALYLCASSLGQREYTGELFFGEGSRLTVL.

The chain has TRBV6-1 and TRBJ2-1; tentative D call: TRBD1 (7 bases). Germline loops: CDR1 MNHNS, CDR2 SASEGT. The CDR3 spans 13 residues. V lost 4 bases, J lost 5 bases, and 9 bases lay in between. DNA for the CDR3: TGTGCCAGCAGTGGCAGGGGGGACAATGAGCAGTTCTTC. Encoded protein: CASSGRGDNEQFF.

The CDR3 nucleotides are TGTGCCACCAACCCGACAGGGGACGAAAAACTGTTTTTT. Protein sequence: CATNPTGDEKLFF. This chain joins TRBV15 and TRBJ1-4; 8 bases are shared with TRBD1. This CDR3 is 13 amino acids long. The V and J ends lost 7 bases and 8 bases, in that order; junction bases with no gene match: 6. The germline V gene encodes CDR1 LNHNV and CDR2 YYDKDF (reference sequence).

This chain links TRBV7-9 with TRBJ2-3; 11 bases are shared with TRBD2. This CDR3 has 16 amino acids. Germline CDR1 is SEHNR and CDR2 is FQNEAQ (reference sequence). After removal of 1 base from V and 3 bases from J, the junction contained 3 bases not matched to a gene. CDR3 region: CASSLVLAGGTDTQYF. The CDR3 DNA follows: TGTGCCAGCAGCTTAGTGCTAGCGGGAGGTACAGATACGCAGTATTTT.

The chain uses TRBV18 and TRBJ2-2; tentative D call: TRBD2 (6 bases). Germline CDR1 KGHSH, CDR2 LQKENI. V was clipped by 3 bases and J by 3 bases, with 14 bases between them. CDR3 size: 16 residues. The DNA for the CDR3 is TGTGCCAGCTCACCGCGGGGTAGTACATACACCGGGGAGCTGTTTTTT. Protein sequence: CASSPRGSTYTGELFF.

In DNA form, the CDR3 reads TGCGCCAGCAGCTTGGCCTTTGGGCATACCAAGGGCACAGATACGCAGTATTTT. It yields the protein CASSLAFGHTKGTDTQYF. J is TRBJ2-3 and V is TRBV5-1; unclear D gene. From germline, CDR1 is SGHRS and CDR2 YFSETQ. Trimming left V 0 bases short and J 1 base short, with 18 bases between. The CDR3 totals 18 residues.

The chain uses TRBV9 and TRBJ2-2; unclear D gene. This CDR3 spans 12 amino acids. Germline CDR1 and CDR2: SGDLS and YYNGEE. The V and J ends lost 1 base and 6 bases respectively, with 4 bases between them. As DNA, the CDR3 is TGTGCCAGCAGCGTACCGGCCGGGGAGCTGTTTTTT. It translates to CASSVPAGELFF.

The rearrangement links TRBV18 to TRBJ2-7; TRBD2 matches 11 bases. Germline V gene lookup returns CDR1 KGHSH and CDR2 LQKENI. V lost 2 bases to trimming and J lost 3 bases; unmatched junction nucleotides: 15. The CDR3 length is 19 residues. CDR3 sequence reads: CASSPETGGLLAGDYEQYF. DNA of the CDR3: TGTGCCAGCTCACCAGAGACAGGGGGTTTACTAGCGGGAGACTACGAGCAGTACTTC.

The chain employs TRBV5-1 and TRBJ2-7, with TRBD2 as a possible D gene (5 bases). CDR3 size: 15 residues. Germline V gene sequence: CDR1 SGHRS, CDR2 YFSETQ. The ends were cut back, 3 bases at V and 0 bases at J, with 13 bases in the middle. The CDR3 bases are TGCGCCAGCAGCTCCTGGACTGTCCCCTCCTACGAGCAGTACTTC. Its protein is CASSSWTVPSYEQYF.

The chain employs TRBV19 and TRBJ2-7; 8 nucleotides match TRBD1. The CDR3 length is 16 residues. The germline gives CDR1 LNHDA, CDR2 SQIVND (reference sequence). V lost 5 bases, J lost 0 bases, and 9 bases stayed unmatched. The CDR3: CASSPRAGGDSYEQYF. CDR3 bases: TGTGCCAGTAGTCCCCGGGCAGGGGGCGACTCCTACGAGCAGTACTTC.

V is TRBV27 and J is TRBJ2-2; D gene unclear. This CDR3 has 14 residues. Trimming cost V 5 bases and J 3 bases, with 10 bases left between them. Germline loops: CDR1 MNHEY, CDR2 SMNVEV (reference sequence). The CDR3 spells CASSPMIYTGELFF. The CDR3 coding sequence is TGTGCCAGCAGTCCTATGATTTACACCGGGGAGCTGTTTTTT.

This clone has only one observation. CDR3 DNA sequence: TGTGCCAGCAGCGTAGCGGGGGGGAGCGGTGAAAAACTGTTTTTT. Translated, it gives CASSVAGGSGEKLFF. The rearrangement links TRBV9 to TRBJ1-4; possibly TRBD1 for D (5 bases). The CDR3 is made up of 15 amino acids. The V end lost 0 bases, the J end lost 7 bases, and 13 bases lay between the germline ends. Germline CDR1 and CDR2: SGDLS and YYNGEE.